This paragraph reports one TCR beta chain. Antigen specificity is unknown. Several lines of graft-versus-host disease therapy were given to all patients, all with gastrointestinal involvement. Germline CDR1 is MDHEN and CDR2 is SYDVKM. The V gene lost 2 bases and the J gene lost 12 bases, with 19 bases spanning the gap. This CDR3 region has 14 residues. The entry originates in a study of tissue T cells after allogeneic stem cell transplantation. Study information: Patients with graft-versus-host disease had grafts: four unmodified, three CD34-selected and T-cell-depleted. Study observations and caveats: Anatomically similar tissues had similar TCR repertoires within each patient.

The data were produced by immunoSEQ multiplex PCR, yet TCRdb's version contains in-frame clones alone and is incomplete. Here the sample spans about 7,300 clones, over 70% being singletons. The chain joins TRBV28 to TRBJ1-1, with D possibly being TRBD1 (6 bases). The sequence was collected from an older male patient with steroid-refractory graft-versus-host disease after an allogeneic stem cell transplant. The T cells may come from the graft donor. Specimen: skin, collected at autopsy. CDR3 nucleotide sequence: TGTGCCAGCAGTTTAGTCCGCAGGGGAGTGTTAACTTTCTTT. This sequence encodes CASSLVRRGVLTFF.